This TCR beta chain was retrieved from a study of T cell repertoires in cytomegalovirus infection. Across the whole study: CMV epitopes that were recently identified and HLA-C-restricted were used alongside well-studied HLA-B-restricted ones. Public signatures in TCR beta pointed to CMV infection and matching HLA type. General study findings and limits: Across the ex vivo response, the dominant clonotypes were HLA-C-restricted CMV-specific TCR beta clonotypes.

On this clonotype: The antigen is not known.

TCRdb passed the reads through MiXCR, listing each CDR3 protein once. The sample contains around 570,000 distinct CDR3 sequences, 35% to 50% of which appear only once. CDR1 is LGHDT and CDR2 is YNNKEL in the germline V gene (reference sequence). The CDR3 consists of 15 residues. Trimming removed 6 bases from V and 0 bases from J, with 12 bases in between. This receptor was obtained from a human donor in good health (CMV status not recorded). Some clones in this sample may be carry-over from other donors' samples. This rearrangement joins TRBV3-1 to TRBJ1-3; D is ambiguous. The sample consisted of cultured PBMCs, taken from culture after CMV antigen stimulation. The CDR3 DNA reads TGTGCCAGCAGGCTGATATCGAACTCTGGAAACACCATATATTTT. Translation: CASRLISNSGNTIYF. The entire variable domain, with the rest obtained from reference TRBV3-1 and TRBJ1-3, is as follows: DTAVSQTPKYLVTQMGNDKSIKCEQNLGHDTMYWYKQDSKKFLKIMFSYNNKELIINETVPNRFSPKSPDKAHLNLHINSLELGDSAVYFCASRLISNSGNTIYFGEGSWLTVV.